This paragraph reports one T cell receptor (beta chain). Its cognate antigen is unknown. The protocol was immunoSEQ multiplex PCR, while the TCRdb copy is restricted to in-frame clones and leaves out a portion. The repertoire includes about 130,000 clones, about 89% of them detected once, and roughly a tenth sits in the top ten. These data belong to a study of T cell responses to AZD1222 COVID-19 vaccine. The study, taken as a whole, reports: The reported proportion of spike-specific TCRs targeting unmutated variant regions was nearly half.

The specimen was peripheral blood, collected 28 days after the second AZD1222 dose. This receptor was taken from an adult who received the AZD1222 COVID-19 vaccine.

This chain's CDR3 is CASSPEVAGRNIQYF. DNA of the CDR3: TGTGCCAGCAGCCCCGAGGTGGCAGGGCGGAACATTCAGTACTTC. This chain joins TRBV11-1 and TRBJ2-4, with D perhaps matching TRBD1 (5 bases). V lost 5 bases, J lost 7 bases, and 18 bases lay in between. The germline V gene has CDR1 SGHAT and CDR2 FQDESV (reference sequence). The CDR3 consists of 15 residues.